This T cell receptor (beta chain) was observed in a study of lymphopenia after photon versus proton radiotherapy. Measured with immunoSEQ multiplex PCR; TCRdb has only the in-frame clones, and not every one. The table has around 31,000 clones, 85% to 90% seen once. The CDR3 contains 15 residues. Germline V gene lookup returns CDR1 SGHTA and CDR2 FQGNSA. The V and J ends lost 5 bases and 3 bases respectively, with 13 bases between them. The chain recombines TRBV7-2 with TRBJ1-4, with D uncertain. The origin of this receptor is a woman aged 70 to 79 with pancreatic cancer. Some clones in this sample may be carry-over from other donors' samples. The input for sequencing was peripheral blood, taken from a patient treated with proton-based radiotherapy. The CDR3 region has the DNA TGTGCCAGCAGCGGGAGGAATTTGGCTAATGAAAAACTGTTTTTT. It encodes CASSGRNLANEKLFF.